The 27 T cell receptor beta chains listed next were all sequenced from one sample in a study of early T cells in non-severe SARS-CoV-2 infection. TCRdb independently ran MiXCR on the 5' RACE reads; one entry per CDR3 protein. The profile shows fewer than 85,000 distinct CDR3 sequences, less than 15% of them singletons. Input material: whole blood. The receptors stem from an adult who was a healthcare worker with PCR-confirmed SARS-CoV-2 infection or an uninfected control (not recorded which).

The rearrangement links TRBV6-5 to TRBJ1-1; 8 bases are a match to TRBD1. This CDR3 has 14 residues. With V trimmed by 5 bases and J by 4 bases, 6 bases remained unmatched. Per germline, CDR1 MNHEY and CDR2 SVGAGI. The CDR3 region has the DNA TGTGCCAGCAGTCACCAGGGGGCCCGCACTGAAGCTTTCTTT. Amino acids: CASSHQGARTEAFF.

This clonotype showed up just a few times. The V and J genes are TRBV7-2 and TRBJ1-5; D not certain. The CDR3 is 14 amino acids. Germline V lookup: CDR1 SGHTA, CDR2 FQGNSA. Trimming shortened V by 2 bases and J by 7 bases, and 12 bases separated the two germline ends. CDR3 protein: CASSLTLGQQPQHF. The CDR3 DNA reads as TGTGCCAGCAGCTTAACCCTAGGTCAACAGCCCCAGCATTTT.

This clonotype was observed many times. This chain uses TRBV11-2 with TRBJ2-1; no definite D call. The CDR3 is 14 residues long. Germline-derived CDR1 and CDR2 are SGHAT and FQNNGV. With 5 bases removed from V and 5 bases from J, the gap between germline ends came to 13 bases. The CDR3 bases are TGTGCCAGCAGCCTCTCGACTGGAAACAATGAGCAGTTCTTC. Encoded protein: CASSLSTGNNEQFF.

The V gene is TRBV7-9, the J gene TRBJ1-6; TRBD1 might be the D (6 bases). The germline V and J ends were trimmed by 5 bases and 0 bases, with 17 bases remaining between them. Germline V lookup: CDR1 SEHNR, CDR2 FQNEAQ (reference sequence). This CDR3 is built from 18 residues. The CDR3 nucleotides read TGTGCCAGCAGCGTTAGGGGGAAGGGGAGCTCCTATAATTCACCCCTCCACTTT. Residues: CASSVRGKGSSYNSPLHF.

The chain combines TRBV2 with TRBJ1-4; D remains ambiguous. The germline V and J ends were trimmed by 8 bases and 3 bases, with 13 bases remaining between them. CDR1 SNHLY and CDR2 FYNNEI come from the germline V gene. The CDR3 runs 14 residues. DNA of the CDR3: TGTGCCAGCGAAGGGCCGAGGGCTAATGAAAAACTGTTTTTT. Its translation is CASEGPRANEKLFF. The entire variable domain, with the rest obtained from reference TRBV2 and TRBJ1-4, is as follows: EPEVTQTPSHQVTQMGQEVILRCVPISNHLYFYWYRQILGQKVEFLVSFYNNEISEKSEIFDDQFSVERPDGSNFTLKIRSTKLEDSAMYFCASEGPRANEKLFFGSGTQLSVL.

The chain recombines TRBV24-1 with TRBJ2-3; D uncertain. CDR3 length: 13 amino acids. Germline CDR1 KGHDR, CDR2 SFDVKD. With 5 bases removed from V and 0 bases from J, the gap between germline ends came to 5 bases. The CDR3 DNA sequence: TGTGCCACCAGTGCCCCTAGCACAGATACGCAGTATTTT. Protein: CATSAPSTDTQYF.

The V and J genes are TRBV30 and TRBJ2-7; D is undetermined. CDR1 and CDR2 (germline): GTSNPN, SVGIG (reference sequence). This CDR3 comprises 14 residues. The V gene lost 3 bases and the J gene lost 0 bases, with 12 bases spanning the gap. CDR3 sequence: CAWRPRGYSYEQYF. The CDR3 nucleotides are TGTGCCTGGAGACCGAGAGGATACTCCTACGAGCAGTACTTC.

This rearrangement joins TRBV30 to TRBJ1-1; possibly TRBD1 for D (5 bases). CDR1 is GTSNPN, CDR2 SVGIG, per germline (reference sequence). CDR3 length: 14 amino acids. The CDR3 reads CARQAGALNTEAFF. CDR3 DNA sequence: TGTGCTAGACAAGCCGGGGCCTTGAACACTGAAGCTTTCTTT.

V and J are TRBV29-1 and TRBJ2-1; TRBD1 agrees at 8 bases. The CDR3 sequence is 18 residues long. CDR1 and CDR2 (germline): SQVTM, ANQGSEA. V lost 6 bases, J lost 0 bases, and 16 bases stayed unmatched. This CDR3 is CSVTRQAGGLSSYNEQFF. In nucleotides, the CDR3 is TGCAGCGTCACCCGGCAGGCAGGGGGCTTAAGCTCCTACAATGAGCAGTTCTTC.

This chain uses TRBV11-2 with TRBJ2-3; weak D call: TRBD2 (5 bases). Trimming stripped 3 bases from V and 2 bases from J, with 12 bases between. The CDR3 has 15 amino acids. The V gene's germline CDR1 is SGHAT and CDR2 FQNNGV. This chain's CDR3 is CASSFGVDYTDTQYF. In DNA, the CDR3 is TGTGCCAGCAGCTTCGGGGTAGACTACACAGATACGCAGTATTTT.

This clonotype was seen at least ten times. The chain couples TRBV11-3 to TRBJ2-5; 11 bases fit TRBD1. CDR1 and CDR2 (germline): SGHNT, YENEEA. This CDR3 spans 15 amino acids. V was pared by 5 bases and J by 5 bases, with 7 bases of the junction left unmatched. In nucleotides, the CDR3 is TGTGCCAGCAGCATGGGACAGGGGGTAGGGGAGACCCAGTACTTC. Protein: CASSMGQGVGETQYF.

This clonotype was counted a few times. This rearrangement joins TRBV7-9 to TRBJ2-2, with unresolved D. This CDR3 has 14 residues. The germline V gene encodes CDR1 SEHNR and CDR2 FQNEAQ (reference sequence). Trimming shortened V by 5 bases and J by 6 bases, and 13 bases separated the two germline ends. The DNA for the CDR3 is TGTGCCAGCAGCCCCTGGCCGGACCCCGGGGAGCTGTTTTTT. Translating it yields CASSPWPDPGELFF.

There are a few counts of this clonotype. The genes are TRBV3-1 and TRBJ2-7; tentative D call: TRBD1 (5 bases). Germline V CDR1 and CDR2: LGHDT, YNNKEL (reference sequence). CDR3 length equals 14 residues. Trimming took off 1 base at V and 4 bases at J, with 11 bases between the two ends. CDR3 nucleotide sequence: TGTGCCAGCAGCCAAGGGGGCGGAGCTTACGAGCAGTACTTC. It specifies CASSQGGGAYEQYF.

This clonotype was seen a few times. The chain carries TRBV6-5 and TRBJ1-4; a possible D gene is TRBD1 (5 bases). The CDR3 totals 15 residues. Trimming took off 6 bases at V and 8 bases at J, with 19 bases between the two ends. The germline V gene has CDR1 MNHEY and CDR2 SVGAGI. CDR3 region: CASRRTSDIWEKLFF. The CDR3 DNA follows: TGTGCCAGCAGGAGGACATCCGATATCTGGGAAAAACTGTTTTTT.

The sample holds many counts of this clonotype. The chain employs TRBV12-3 or TRBV12-4 and TRBJ2-1, with 10 bases fitting TRBD2. This CDR3 region has 16 residues. J lost 5 bases, V lost 5 bases, and 9 bases had no gene match. The CDR3: CASSLISGRQNNEQFF. The CDR3 DNA follows: TGTGCCAGCAGTCTCATTAGCGGGAGGCAAAACAATGAGCAGTTCTTC.

The table lists this clonotype with a few counts. The J gene is TRBJ2-3, the V gene TRBV6-5; weak D call: TRBD2 (6 bases). Deletions cut 0 bases from V and 1 base from J, with 11 bases between. The CDR3 contains 16 residues. Germline V gives CDR1 MNHEY, CDR2 SVGAGI. CDR3 DNA: TGTGCCAGCAGTTACTCGAGTCCGGGAGGCACAGATACGCAGTATTTT. Translated, it gives CASSYSSPGGTDTQYF.

The V call is TRBV28, the J call TRBJ2-6; D not certain. Germline V gene sequence: CDR1 MDHEN, CDR2 SYDVKM. Trimming removed 7 bases from V and 2 bases from J, with 3 bases in between. CDR3 length: 12 residues. CDR3 nucleotide sequence: TGTGCCAGCACCACTGGGGCCAACGTCCTGACTTTC. Amino acid sequence: CASTTGANVLTF.

The chain couples TRBV12-3 or TRBV12-4 to TRBJ1-5, with D unclear. The CDR3 is made up of 14 amino acids. Trimming removed 6 bases at V and 0 bases at J, with 9 bases between. CDR3 in amino acids: CASRLGDSNQPQHF. The CDR3 nucleotides read TGTGCCAGCAGACTCGGGGATAGCAATCAGCCCCAGCATTTT.

In its sample, this clonotype was seen a few times. The V call is TRBV6-2 or TRBV6-3, the J call TRBJ2-2; D is unclear. The CDR3 totals 13 residues. Trimming removed 4 bases from V and 1 base from J, with 4 bases in between. The germline gives CDR1 MNHEY, CDR2 SVGEGT. The CDR3 loop reads CASSSRNTGELFF. Written as DNA, the CDR3 is TGTGCCAGCAGTTCAAGGAACACCGGGGAGCTGTTTTTT.

This clonotype has just a few counts. The J gene is TRBJ1-4, the V gene TRBV12-3 or TRBV12-4; TRBD1 agrees at 8 bases. Trimming took 7 bases from V and 7 from J; bases not matched to a gene: 11. The CDR3 spans 15 residues. CDR3 loop: CASTPFRGRVEKLFF. CDR3 DNA sequence: TGTGCCAGCACCCCGTTCAGGGGGCGGGTTGAAAAACTGTTTTTT.

Many counts were recorded for this clonotype. V is TRBV7-6 and J is TRBJ2-1; 10 bases are a match to TRBD2. Germline CDR1 SGHVS, CDR2 FNYEAQ. This CDR3 has 15 residues. Trimming cost V 4 bases and J 7 bases; bases outside gene matches: 7. The CDR3 spells CASSSPSGGANEQFF. CDR3 sequence (DNA): TGTGCCAGCAGCTCACCCAGCGGGGGGGCGAATGAGCAGTTCTTC.

This clonotype was picked up many times. The chain carries TRBV6-2 or TRBV6-3 and TRBJ2-1; maybe TRBD2 (6 bases). The V and J ends lost 0 bases and 7 bases respectively, with 10 bases between them. Germline CDR1 reads MNHEY; CDR2 reads SVGEGT. There are 14 residues in the CDR3. The CDR3 sequence is CASSYSASVNEQFF. The CDR3 DNA sequence: TGTGCCAGCAGTTACTCAGCTAGCGTGAATGAGCAGTTCTTC.

This clonotype was seen more than once but under ten times. V usage is TRBV12-3 or TRBV12-4 and J usage is TRBJ1-1; possible D gene TRBD1, 5 bases. Deletions cut 7 bases from V and 6 bases from J, with 15 bases between. CDR3 length: 13 residues. CDR3 DNA: TGTGCCAGCAACCCAGCGCAGGGAGCTGAAGCTTTCTTT. This translates into CASNPAQGAEAFF.

The chain employs TRBV27 and TRBJ2-2; maybe TRBD1 (6 bases). This CDR3 spans 15 amino acids. Germline-derived CDR1 and CDR2 are MNHEY and SMNVEV (reference sequence). V shed 6 bases and J shed 2 bases, with 13 bases lying between them. The CDR3 here is CASREGTINTGELFF. CDR3 nucleotides: TGTGCCAGCAGAGAGGGGACAATTAACACCGGGGAGCTGTTTTTT.

This clonotype has ten or more counts. This chain links TRBV20-1 with TRBJ2-7, with D perhaps given as TRBD1 or TRBD2 (6 bases each). Trimming removed 6 bases at V and 0 bases at J, with 15 bases between. The CDR3 covers 14 residues. CDR1 is DFQATT and CDR2 is SNEGSKA in the germline V gene (reference sequence). The DNA of the CDR3 is TGCAGTGCGGGGGGCTCTATTGGCTCCTACGAGCAGTACTTC. Its translation is CSAGGSIGSYEQYF.

This clonotype came up many times. The chain joins TRBV5-1 to TRBJ2-1; TRBD2 aligns across 7 bases. V gave up 6 bases and J gave up 8 bases; unmatched junction bases: 20. Germline CDR1 reads SGHRS; CDR2 reads YFSETQ. This CDR3 has 17 amino acids. The CDR3 region has the DNA TGCGCCAGCACCCCCGTAGCGGGTTTCCGACTAGGGGATGAGCAGTTCTTC. Protein sequence: CASTPVAGFRLGDEQFF.

The genes are TRBV20-1 and TRBJ2-7; D is unresolved. Trimming cost V 7 bases and J 1 base, with 14 bases left between them. Germline-derived CDR1 and CDR2 are DFQATT and SNEGSKA (reference sequence). CDR3 length: 13 amino acids. The CDR3 DNA follows: TGCAGTGTTACGACGGCTGTTTCCTACGAGCAGTACTTC. Its protein product is CSVTTAVSYEQYF.